The rows below give T cell receptor beta chains drawn from one sample of a study of T cell responses to AZD1222 COVID-19 vaccine. Sequencing used immunoSEQ multiplex PCR; TCRdb keeps in-frame clones, though not all of them. The sample includes about 97,000 clones, 85% to 90% of them seen just once. Source: peripheral blood, taken on day 0 of AZD1222 vaccination. These receptors all come from an adult in good health. Both conserved end residues are part of each CDR3. The D gene is left open where the match is weak. Size is omitted from some rows. Given values are once, few, many or a class for expanded clones.

d_gene	v_gene	j_gene	abundance	CDR3aa	CDR3nt
TRBD1	TRBV11-1	TRBJ2-1	once	CASSLEQGAQNEQFF	TGTGCCAGCAGCTTAGAACAGGGGGCGCAGAATGAGCAGTTCTTC
NA	TRBV7-2	TRBJ1-2	NA	CASSPRDTGNHYGYTF	TGTGCCAGCAGCCCAAGAGACACAGGGAATCACTATGGCTACACCTTC
NA	TRBV25-1	TRBJ1-4	NA	CASSDPGGVDEKLFF	TGTGCCAGCAGTGACCCGGGGGGGGTGGACGAAAAACTGTTTTTT
TRBD1	TRBV5-1	TRBJ1-2	NA	CASSSNRGANYGYTF	TGCGCCAGCAGCTCGAACAGGGGGGCTAACTATGGCTACACCTTC
NA	TRBV6-5	TRBJ2-7	NA	CASSGTSAYEQYF	TGTGCCAGCTCCGGGACGTCAGCCTACGAGCAGTACTTC
TRBD1	TRBV4-2	TRBJ1-6	NA	CASSPTGGLNSPLHF	TGTGCCAGCAGCCCGACAGGGGGCTTGAATTCACCCCTCCACTTT
TRBD2	TRBV19	TRBJ2-5	NA	CASSIRLAGETKYF	TGTGCCAGTAGTATTCGACTAGCGGGAGAAACCAAGTACTTC
TRBD2	TRBV2	TRBJ2-7	NA	CASSVISGSYEQYF	TGTGCCAGCAGTGTCATTAGCGGGTCCTACGAGCAGTACTTC
TRBD2	TRBV3-1/TRBV3-2	TRBJ2-5	NA	CASSQGGLAGARETQYF	TGTGCCAGCAGCCAAGGTGGACTAGCGGGAGCCCGTGAGACCCAGTACTTC
TRBD2	TRBV28	TRBJ2-7	NA	CASSLGTSGSYEQYF	TGTGCCAGCAGTTTAGGGACTAGCGGGAGTTACGAGCAGTACTTC
TRBD1	TRBV28	TRBJ1-1	NA	CASSYPGQLNTEAFF	TGTGCCAGCAGTTACCCGGGACAGCTAAACACTGAAGCTTTCTTT
NA	TRBV7-2	TRBJ2-5	NA	CASSYQGQETQYF	TGTGCCAGCAGCTATCAGGGTCAAGAGACCCAGTACTTC
TRBD2	TRBV3-1/TRBV3-2	TRBJ2-4	NA	CASSHHSGSAKNIQYF	TGTGCCAGCAGCCACCATAGCGGGAGTGCCAAAAACATTCAGTACTTC
NA	TRBV2	TRBJ1-1	NA	CASSEMNTEAFF	TGTGCCAGCAGTGAAATGAACACTGAAGCTTTCTTT
TRBD2	TRBV5-4	TRBJ2-1	NA	CASSLAGLAGGEQFF	TGTGCCAGCAGCTTGGCCGGGCTAGCGGGGGGTGAGCAGTTCTTC
NA	TRBV28	TRBJ1-5	NA	CASAPPPGGTQPQHF	TGTGCCAGCGCCCCGCCCCCCGGGGGAACTCAGCCCCAGCATTTT
NA	TRBV7-3	TRBJ2-2	NA	CASSIRAGTGNTGELFF	TGTGCCAGCAGCATACGAGCCGGGACGGGGAACACCGGGGAGCTGTTTTTT
NA	TRBV5-4	TRBJ1-4	NA	CASSLGIGSGMANEKLFF	TGTGCCAGCAGCTTGGGAATTGGATCAGGGATGGCTAATGAAAAACTGTTTTTT
NA	TRBV27	TRBJ1-2	once	CASSGWGSYTF	TGTGCCAGCAGCGGGTGGGGGAGCTACACCTTC
NA	TRBV2	TRBJ1-2	NA	CASSERSPRAFGYGYTF	TGTGCCAGCAGTGAAAGGTCCCCCAGGGCGTTTGGCTATGGCTACACCTTC
NA	TRBV24-1	TRBJ1-2	NA	CATSDPRQAQVGYTF	TGTGCCACCAGTGACCCTCGACAGGCACAGGTTGGCTACACCTTC
TRBD2	TRBV4-3	TRBJ2-1	once	CASSQELPLGTNYNEQFF	TGCGCCAGCAGCCAAGAGCTACCCCTAGGGACTAACTACAATGAGCAGTTCTTC
NA	TRBV30	TRBJ1-5	NA	CAWSVGRTVLDSNQPQHF	TGTGCCTGGAGCGTCGGCCGGACAGTATTAGATAGCAATCAGCCCCAGCATTTT
NA	TRBV12-3/TRBV12-4	TRBJ1-4	NA	CASSGTTGTGLFF	TGTGCCAGCAGTGGGACCACAGGGACTGGACTGTTTTTT
NA	TRBV3-1/TRBV3-2	TRBJ1-3	NA	CASSHSPPGNTIYF	TGTGCCAGCAGCCATAGTCCCCCTGGGAACACCATATATTTT
TRBD2	TRBV7-9	TRBJ2-1	NA	CASSSPPGASGRRGNEQFF	TGTGCCAGCAGCTCACCCCCGGGGGCTAGCGGGAGACGGGGCAATGAGCAGTTCTTC
TRBD1	TRBV7-2	TRBJ1-5	NA	CASNLQGGQPQHF	TGTGCCAGCAACCTCCAGGGGGGCCAGCCCCAGCATTTT
TRBD2	TRBV25-1	TRBJ2-2	NA	CASSGGLAGGDGELFF	TGTGCCAGCAGCGGCGGACTAGCTGGTGGGGACGGGGAGCTGTTTTTT
TRBD2	TRBV7-9	TRBJ2-1	NA	CASSPPSGSKFF	TGTGCCAGCAGCCCCCCTAGCGGGAGCAAGTTCTTC
NA	TRBV3-1/TRBV3-2	TRBJ2-7	few	CASSLAESSYEQYF	TGTGCCAGCAGCCTAGCGGAAAGCTCCTACGAGCAGTACTTC